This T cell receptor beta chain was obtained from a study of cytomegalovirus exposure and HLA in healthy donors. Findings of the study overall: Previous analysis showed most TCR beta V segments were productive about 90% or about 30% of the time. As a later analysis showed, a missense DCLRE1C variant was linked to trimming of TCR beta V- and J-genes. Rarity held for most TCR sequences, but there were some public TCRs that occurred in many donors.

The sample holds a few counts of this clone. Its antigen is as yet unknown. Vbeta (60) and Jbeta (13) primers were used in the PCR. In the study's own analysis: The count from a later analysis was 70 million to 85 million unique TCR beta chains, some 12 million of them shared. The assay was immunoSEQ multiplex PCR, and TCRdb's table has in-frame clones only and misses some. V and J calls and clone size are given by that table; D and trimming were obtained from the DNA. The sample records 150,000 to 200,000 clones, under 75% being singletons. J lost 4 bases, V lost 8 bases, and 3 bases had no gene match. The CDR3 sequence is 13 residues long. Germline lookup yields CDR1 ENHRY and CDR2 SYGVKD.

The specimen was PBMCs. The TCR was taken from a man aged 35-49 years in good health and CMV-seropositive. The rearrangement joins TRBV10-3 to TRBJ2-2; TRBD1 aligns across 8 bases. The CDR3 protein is CAILDRVTGELFF. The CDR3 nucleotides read TGTGCCATCCTGGACAGGGTCACCGGGGAGCTGTTTTTT.